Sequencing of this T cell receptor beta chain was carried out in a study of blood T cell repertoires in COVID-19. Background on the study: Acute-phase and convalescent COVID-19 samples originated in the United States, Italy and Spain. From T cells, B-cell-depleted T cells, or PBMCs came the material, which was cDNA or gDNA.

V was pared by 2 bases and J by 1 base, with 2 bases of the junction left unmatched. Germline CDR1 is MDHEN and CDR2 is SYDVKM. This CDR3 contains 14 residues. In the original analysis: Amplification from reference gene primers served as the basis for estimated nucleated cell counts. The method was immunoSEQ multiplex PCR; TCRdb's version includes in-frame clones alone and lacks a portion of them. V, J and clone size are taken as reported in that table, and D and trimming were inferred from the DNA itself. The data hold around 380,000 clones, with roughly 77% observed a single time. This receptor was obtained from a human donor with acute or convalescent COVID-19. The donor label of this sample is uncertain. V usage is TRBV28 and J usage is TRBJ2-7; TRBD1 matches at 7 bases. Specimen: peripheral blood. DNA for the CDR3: TGTGCCAGCAGTTTACAGGGGGAATCCTACGAGCAGTACTTC. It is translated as CASSLQGESYEQYF.